The rows below give T cell receptor beta chains drawn from one sample of a study of blood T cells in healthy people across ages. TCRdb re-called the 5' RACE reads with MiXCR, one entry per CDR3 protein. Of around 800,000 distinct CDR3 sequences listed, about 53% were seen once; the top ten hold approximately 41%. The specimen sequenced was blood. The receptor source for this set is a man older than 75 in good health. Both conserved end residues are part of each CDR3. The D gene is left open where the match is weak. The size of a clone is reported for some rows only, either as once, few or many, or as a class for expanded clones.

TRBV25-1	NA	TRBJ2-5	TRBD2	CASSAAGTSGYKETQYF	TGTGCCAGCAGTGCAGCCGGGACTAGCGGTTATAAAGAGACCCAGTACTTC
TRBV29-1	NA	TRBJ2-3	NA	CSVAARADTQYF	TGCAGCGTGGCGGCGCGGGCAGATACGCAGTATTTT
TRBV7-2	NA	TRBJ1-2	TRBD1	CASSPGTAANYGYTF	TGTGCCAGCAGTCCCGGGACAGCAGCTAACTATGGCTACACCTTC
TRBV14	NA	TRBJ2-5	NA	CASAEYGIRETQYF	TGTGCCAGCGCGGAATACGGAATTAGAGAGACCCAGTACTTC
TRBV29-1	NA	TRBJ1-5	NA	CSVDLGDGQPQHF	TGCAGCGTTGATTTAGGGGATGGTCAGCCCCAGCATTTT
TRBV10-3	NA	TRBJ2-1	TRBD1	CASRVRGQNEQFF	TGTGCCTCCCGGGTCAGGGGGCAGAATGAGCAGTTCTTC
TRBV20-1	NA	TRBJ2-2	TRBD1	CSARRQGVTGELFF	TGCAGTGCCCGCAGACAGGGGGTTACCGGGGAGCTGTTTTTT
TRBV24-1	once	TRBJ1-6	NA	CATSDFSNSPLHF	TGTGCCACCAGTGATTTCAGCAACTCACCCCTCCACTTT
TRBV11-3	NA	TRBJ2-3	NA	CASSITTSTDTQYF	TGTGCCAGCAGCATAACAACATCAACAGATACGCAGTATTTT
TRBV18	NA	TRBJ2-3	NA	CASSLMGVSDTQYF	TGTGCCAGCTCACTAATGGGGGTGTCCGATACGCAGTATTTT
TRBV27	NA	TRBJ1-6	NA	CASSSGTYLSPLHF	TGTGCCAGCAGTTCCGGGACGTACCTCTCACCCCTCCACTTT
TRBV12-3/TRBV12-4	few	TRBJ2-3	NA	CASSRKDTQYF	TGTGCCAGCAGTCGGAAAGATACGCAGTATTTT
TRBV12-3/TRBV12-4	NA	TRBJ2-1	TRBD1	CASNPGGVREQFF	TGTGCCAGCAACCCAGGGGGTGTTCGAGAGCAGTTCTTC
TRBV3-1	NA	TRBJ1-2	NA	CASSQGYSSYGYTF	TGTGCCAGCAGCCAAGGGTACAGCTCCTATGGCTACACCTTC
TRBV20-1	NA	TRBJ2-5	NA	CSAWAQETQYF	TGCAGTGCTTGGGCCCAAGAGACCCAGTACTTC
TRBV5-1	few	TRBJ1-5	NA	CASSLDPGRGNQPQHF	TGCGCCAGCAGCTTGGATCCGGGTAGGGGCAATCAGCCCCAGCATTTT
TRBV20-1	NA	TRBJ2-5	NA	CSARGDSQVETQYF	TGCAGTGCTAGGGGGGACTCCCAAGTCGAGACCCAGTACTTC
TRBV29-1	few	TRBJ2-7	TRBD1	CSVESAGGYEQYF	TGCAGCGTTGAAAGTGCAGGGGGCTACGAGCAGTACTTC
TRBV2	NA	TRBJ2-1	TRBD1	CARQGVGRGRNEQFF	TGTGCCCGACAAGGCGTTGGCAGGGGGCGTAATGAGCAGTTCTTC
TRBV6-1	NA	TRBJ2-3	NA	CASRRWGASETDTQYF	TGTGCCAGCAGGAGGTGGGGGGCTTCTGAAACAGATACGCAGTATTTT
TRBV10-3	NA	TRBJ2-3	NA	CAISEQSTDTQYF	TGTGCCATCAGTGAGCAGAGCACAGATACGCAGTATTTT